The 27 T cell receptor beta chains presented below share a single source sample, sequenced in a study of human T cells and chemical hapten exposure. One entry per CDR3 protein, called by TCRdb with MiXCR from the RACE reads. Of roughly 51,000 distinct CDR3 sequences listed, approximately 9.9% were seen once; the top ten hold 9.6%. Time point: pre-sensitization, week 0. Treatment: therapeutic diphenylcyclopropenone sensitization with weekly scalp DPC. The sample consisted of whole blood, taken in connection with sensitization to the hapten diphenylcyclopropenone (DPC). The receptors here all came from a man between 35 and 55 years old with alopecia areata. Some clones in this sample may be carry-over from other donors' samples.

The V gene is TRBV6-6, the J gene TRBJ2-5; TRBD1 is a possible D gene (5 bases). CDR1 MNHNY and CDR2 SVGAGI come from the germline V gene (reference sequence). V was trimmed by 0 bases and J by 7 bases, leaving 12 bases between them. The CDR3 extends over 14 amino acids. CDR3 amino acids: CASSYSKTQGTQYF. CDR3 DNA sequence: TGTGCCAGCAGTTACTCGAAGACCCAGGGGACCCAGTACTTC.

In its sample, this clonotype was seen a few times. The chain recombines TRBV12-3 or TRBV12-4 with TRBJ2-2; weak D call: TRBD2 (7 bases). V lost 5 bases, J lost 1 base, and 26 bases lay in between. The CDR3 is 20 residues long. The CDR3, as DNA: TGTGCCAGCAGTCCCGAGGGAGGGGGGCCCCTCGCGGTGAACACCGGGGAGCTGTTTTTT. Residues: CASSPEGGGPLAVNTGELFF.

This clonotype was counted only a few times. V usage is TRBV28 and J usage is TRBJ1-5, with TRBD1 as a possible D gene (6 bases). The V end lost 7 bases, the J end lost 10 bases, and 14 bases lay between the germline ends. The germline V gene has CDR1 MDHEN and CDR2 SYDVKM. This CDR3 contains 12 residues. CDR3 residues: CASTEGGRPQHF. The CDR3 DNA follows: TGTGCCAGCACTGAGGGGGGCCGACCCCAGCATTTT.

This clonotype came up many times. The CDR3 spells CASSLGDRGQETQYF. CDR3 DNA: TGTGCCAGCAGCTTGGGGGACAGGGGACAAGAGACCCAGTACTTC. This sequence joins TRBV5-6 and TRBJ2-5; 10 positions match TRBD1. The V segment lost 0 bases and the J segment 2 bases; nucleotides outside the gene matches: 1. Germline V CDR1 and CDR2: SGHDT, YYEEEE. The CDR3 covers 15 residues.

There are a few counts of this clonotype. The V call is TRBV12-5, the J call TRBJ2-4; possibly TRBD1 or TRBD2 for D (5 bases each). The germline V and J ends were trimmed by 0 bases and 1 base, with 13 bases remaining between them. Germline lookup yields CDR1 LGHNT and CDR2 FRNRAP. This CDR3 is built from 17 residues. CDR3 in amino acids: CASGLVTSGPAKNIQYF. The CDR3 DNA follows: TGTGCTAGTGGTTTGGTTACCTCGGGACCGGCCAAAAACATTCAGTACTTC.

The CDR3 spells CSVEPNGRRTQYF. For the CDR3, the DNA is TGCAGCGTTGAGCCTAATGGCAGGAGAACCCAGTACTTC. The chain couples TRBV29-1 to TRBJ2-5; no reliable D call. Germline lookup yields CDR1 SQVTM and CDR2 ANQGSEA. This CDR3 spans 13 amino acids. Between the trimmed V and J ends, which lost 3 bases and 8 bases, there was a span of 16 bases.

The sample holds one count of this clonotype. The chain employs TRBV4-2 and TRBJ2-2; the D gene is possibly TRBD2 (5 bases). V lost 4 bases to trimming and J lost 7 bases, with 13 bases between them. The CDR3 is 14 amino acids. Germline V gives CDR1 LGHNA, CDR2 YNFKEQ. The CDR3 bases are TGTGCCAGCAGCCGGACCGGAGAGGGCGGGGAGCTGTTTTTT. Translation gives CASSRTGEGGELFF.

This clonotype was seen only a few times. The chain is built from TRBV28 and TRBJ2-7; no clear D gene. Germline V gene sequence: CDR1 MDHEN, CDR2 SYDVKM. V lost 6 bases, J lost 7 bases, and 10 bases lay in between. The CDR3 has 11 residues. CDR3 sequence: CASSSPREQYF. In DNA form, the CDR3 reads TGTGCCAGCAGCTCCCCGAGAGAGCAGTACTTC.

In its sample, this clonotype was seen many times. The rearrangement uses TRBV3-1 and TRBJ2-5, with D possibly matching TRBD2 (6 bases). The ends were cut back, 0 bases at V and 2 bases at J, with 13 bases in the middle. Germline assignment: CDR1 LGHDT and CDR2 YNNKEL (reference sequence). The CDR3 spans 16 residues. Here the CDR3 DNA reads TGTGCCAGCAGCCAAGATTGGGGGACTCTACAAGAGACCCAGTACTTC. Translation: CASSQDWGTLQETQYF.

V gene TRBV7-6 combines with J gene TRBJ1-5; D unclear. V was pared by 5 bases and J by 0 bases, with 5 bases between. The CDR3 is 13 amino acids. The V gene's germline CDR1 is SGHVS and CDR2 FNYEAQ. In nucleotides, the CDR3 is TGTGCCAGCAGCAGTAATAGCAATCAGCCCCAGCATTTT. Translation: CASSSNSNQPQHF.

Only a few counts were recorded for this clonotype. This rearrangement joins TRBV14 to TRBJ2-2; D gene uncertain. From germline, CDR1 is SGHDN and CDR2 FVKESK. This CDR3 comprises 13 residues. Deletions cut 2 bases from V and 5 bases from J, with 6 bases between. CDR3 DNA sequence: TGTGCCAGCAGCCAACTGGGTACCGGGGAGCTGTTTTTT. This sequence encodes CASSQLGTGELFF.

This clonotype was seen at least ten times. The chain has TRBV10-3 and TRBJ1-5; 11 bases are shared with TRBD1. There are 15 residues in the CDR3. The ends lost 8 bases at V and 2 bases at J; junction bases unmatched: 5. From germline, CDR1 is ENHRY and CDR2 SYGVKD. The CDR3 here is CAIGQGAMGNQPQHF. The CDR3 nucleotides are TGTGCCATCGGACAGGGGGCGATGGGCAATCAGCCCCAGCATTTT.

This clonotype showed up just a few times. This CDR3 reads CASSSPGQGTDTQYF. The DNA of the CDR3 is TGTGCCAGCAGTTCCCCGGGACAGGGGACAGATACGCAGTATTTT. The chain carries TRBV12-3 or TRBV12-4 and TRBJ2-3; TRBD1 agrees at 10 bases. V lost 4 bases and J lost 3; bases outside the gene matches: 4. CDR3 length: 15 residues.

Ten or more counts support this clonotype. Here the CDR3 reads CSVLPGQGGNEQFF. CDR3 nucleotides: TGCAGTGTTTTGCCGGGACAGGGAGGCAATGAGCAGTTCTTC. The V gene is TRBV20-1, the J gene TRBJ2-1, with 9 bases identical to TRBD1. The CDR3 covers 14 residues. Trimming at V came to 7 bases and at J to 6 bases, leaving 10 bases not matched to a gene. The germline V gene encodes CDR1 DFQATT and CDR2 SNEGSKA (reference sequence).

J is TRBJ2-2 and V is TRBV3-1, with unresolved D. V was cut by 4 bases and J by 1 base, with 19 bases left in between. The V gene's germline CDR1 is LGHDT and CDR2 YNNKEL (reference sequence). This CDR3 has 18 amino acids. The CDR3 sequence is CASSRAERVQMNTGELFF. The CDR3 DNA follows: TGTGCCAGCAGCCGGGCCGAGCGTGTCCAGATGAACACCGGGGAGCTGTTTTTT.

The rearrangement joins TRBV30 to TRBJ1-1; D is undetermined. CDR1 is GTSNPN, CDR2 SVGIG, per germline (reference sequence). The V end lost 1 base, the J end lost 4 bases, and 10 bases lay between the germline ends. The CDR3 runs to 13 residues. The CDR3 sequence: CAWSATRRTEAFF. The CDR3 coding sequence is TGTGCCTGGAGTGCGACACGTCGCACTGAAGCTTTCTTT. The full variable domain, rest sourced from reference TRBV30 and TRBJ1-1, is SQTIHQWPATLVQPVGSPLSLECTVEGTSNPNLYWYRQAAGRGLQLLFYSVGIGQISSEVPQNLSASRPQDRQFILSSKKLLLSDSGFYLCAWSATRRTEAFFGQGTRLTVV.

As to this clonotype: A much bigger clone sits one base away, suggesting this may be a read error. This chain joins TRBV11-2 and TRBJ2-7; D not certain. The CDR3 totals 14 residues. V shed 4 bases and J shed 3 bases, with 13 bases lying between them. Germline-derived CDR1 and CDR2 are SGHAT and FQNNGV. In DNA, the CDR3 is TGTGCCAGCAGCTCCTCGGTCAGGAGCTACGAGCAGTACTTC. Its protein is CASSSSVRSYEQYF. Full variable domain (rest looked up from reference TRBV11-2 and TRBJ2-7): EAGVAQSPRYKIIEKRQSVAFWCNPISGHATLYWYQQILGQGPKLLIQFQNNGVVDDSQLPKDRFSAERLKGVDSTLKIQPAKLEDSAVYLCASSSSVRSYEQYFGPGTRLTVT.

At least ten counts were recorded for this clonotype. The chain combines TRBV7-9 with TRBJ2-3; D unresolved. The germline gives CDR1 SEHNR, CDR2 FQNEAQ (reference sequence). The CDR3 contains 14 residues. Trimming left V 0 bases short and J 6 bases short, with 10 bases between. Here the CDR3 reads CASSLAAVGDTQYF. The CDR3 DNA reads TGTGCCAGCAGCTTAGCGGCGGTCGGGGATACGCAGTATTTT.

This clonotype has more than one count but fewer than ten. A read error may account for a junction end that differs from germline. The CDR3 region is CSARESGEAFF. Written as DNA, the CDR3 is TGCAGTGCGAGAGAGTCGGGGGAAGCTTTCTTT. The chain joins TRBV20-1 to TRBJ1-1, with no clear D. Germline CDR1 is DFQATT and CDR2 is SNEGSKA (reference sequence). The CDR3 has 11 residues.

This clonotype was seen more than once but under ten times. The V gene is TRBV12-3 or TRBV12-4, the J gene TRBJ2-3; D unresolved. CDR3 length equals 13 residues. V was pared by 3 bases and J by 2 bases, with 6 bases between. CDR3 nucleotides: TGTGCCAGCAGTTTTCAGGTCACAGATACGCAGTATTTT. Its protein is CASSFQVTDTQYF.

This clonotype appeared a few times. This chain links TRBV2 with TRBJ2-1; TRBD1 matches at 8 bases. Germline V gives CDR1 SNHLY, CDR2 FYNNEI. Losses at the gene ends were 8 bases for V and 5 bases for J; bases not matched to a gene: 14. This CDR3 comprises 16 residues. The CDR3 DNA follows: TGTGCCAGCTTGGCCCTCGGACAGGGTGACGACAATGAGCAGTTCTTC. Amino acids: CASLALGQGDDNEQFF.

This clonotype was counted many times. The chain carries TRBV15 and TRBJ2-2; no firm D call. Trimming left V 6 bases short and J 4 bases short, with 12 bases between. From germline, CDR1 is LNHNV and CDR2 YYDKDF (reference sequence). The CDR3 sequence is 14 residues long. The CDR3 loop reads CATRSRSITGELFF. Written as DNA, the CDR3 is TGTGCCACCAGGTCAAGATCTATCACCGGGGAGCTGTTTTTT.

This clonotype was counted at least ten times. V is TRBV3-1 and J is TRBJ2-7, with 9 bases aligning to TRBD1. Unmatched junction bases numbered 2, after V lost 0 bases and J lost 2 bases. The germline gives CDR1 LGHDT, CDR2 YNNKEL (reference sequence). CDR3 length: 15 residues. The CDR3 loop reads CASSQDRTGAYEQYF. The CDR3 nucleotides are TGTGCCAGCAGCCAAGATCGGACAGGGGCCTACGAGCAGTACTTC.

The table lists this clonotype with many counts. The J gene is TRBJ2-2, the V gene TRBV2; D possibly corresponds to TRBD2 (5 bases). CDR3 size: 16 residues. The germline V gene encodes CDR1 SNHLY and CDR2 FYNNEI. Trimming removed 6 bases from V and 4 bases from J, with 18 bases in between. In DNA, the CDR3 is TGTGCCAGCAGCCTCTCCGGGTTAGGGAGCACCGGGGAGCTGTTTTTT. This codes for CASSLSGLGSTGELFF.

This clonotype showed up just a few times. The chain has TRBV7-9 and TRBJ2-7, with 7 bases fitting TRBD1. Trimming took 6 bases from V and 3 from J; bases not matched to a gene: 14. This CDR3 has 16 residues. Germline assignment: CDR1 SEHNR and CDR2 FQNEAQ (reference sequence). Here the CDR3 DNA reads TGTGCCAGCAGATACACCACAGGGGAAGGCGACTACGAGCAGTACTTC. As protein: CASRYTTGEGDYEQYF.

This chain uses TRBV6-5 with TRBJ1-1, with D possibly being TRBD1 (5 bases). The CDR3 loop spans 13 amino acids. The V end lost 8 bases, the J end lost 7 bases, and 17 bases lay between the germline ends. From germline, CDR1 is MNHEY and CDR2 SVGAGI. The CDR3 sequence is CASSNRDENEAFF. In DNA, the CDR3 is TGTGCCAGCTCCAACCGGGACGAGAATGAAGCTTTCTTT.

The gene calls are TRBV3-1 and TRBJ2-1; D remains unclear. The CDR3 totals 14 residues. V lost 3 bases and J 6 bases, leaving 12 bases between the germline ends. Per germline, CDR1 LGHDT and CDR2 YNNKEL (reference sequence). The CDR3 nucleotides are TGTGCCAGCAGCCAGATTTCAGAGATCAATGAGCAGTTCTTC. It encodes CASSQISEINEQFF.